The T cell receptor (beta chain) described here comes from a study of T cell responses to AZD1222 COVID-19 vaccine. Libraries were prepared by immunoSEQ multiplex PCR; TCRdb keeps only in-frame clonotypes and omits some of them. The data contain about 120,000 clones, around nine tenths of them singletons. Trimming cost V 2 bases and J 3 bases; bases outside gene matches: 5. Germline lookup yields CDR1 SGHRS and CDR2 YFSETQ. The CDR3 has 14 residues. Source: peripheral blood, taken on day 0 of AZD1222 vaccination. The chain uses TRBV5-1 and TRBJ2-7; 7 nucleotides line up with TRBD1. The receptor comes from an adult in good health. The CDR3 is CASSFEGGLYEQYF. CDR3 coding DNA: TGCGCCAGCAGCTTTGAAGGGGGCCTCTACGAGCAGTACTTC.